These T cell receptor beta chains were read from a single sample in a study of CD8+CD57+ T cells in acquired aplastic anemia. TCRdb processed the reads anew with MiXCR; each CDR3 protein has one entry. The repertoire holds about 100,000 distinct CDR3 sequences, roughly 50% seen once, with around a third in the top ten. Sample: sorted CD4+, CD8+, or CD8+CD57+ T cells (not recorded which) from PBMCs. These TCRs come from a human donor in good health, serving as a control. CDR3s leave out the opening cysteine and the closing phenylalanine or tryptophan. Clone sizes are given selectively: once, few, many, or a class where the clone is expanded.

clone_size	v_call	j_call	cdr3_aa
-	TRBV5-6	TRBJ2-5	ASSPRRGGVETQY
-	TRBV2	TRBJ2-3	ASSEAGGITDTQY
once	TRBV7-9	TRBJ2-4	ASSTGDIQY
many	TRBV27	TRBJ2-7	ASRLRQAAYEQY
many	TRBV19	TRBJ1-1	ASSIGLGGGTEAF
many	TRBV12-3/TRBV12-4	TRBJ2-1	ASSSPLGTLNEQF
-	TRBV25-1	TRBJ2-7	ASSGQYEQY
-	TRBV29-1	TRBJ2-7	SVEGRDYEQY
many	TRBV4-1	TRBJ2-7	ASSQLPGTGAYEQY
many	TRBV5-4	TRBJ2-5	ASSIDPAQETQY
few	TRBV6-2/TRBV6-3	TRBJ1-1	ASSGAIMNTEAF
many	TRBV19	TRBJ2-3	ASSTGSDTQY
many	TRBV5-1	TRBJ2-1	ASSHSGGYNEQF
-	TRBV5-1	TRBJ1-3	ASSAGDSGNTIY
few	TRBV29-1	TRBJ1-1	SALRTEAF
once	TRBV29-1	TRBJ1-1	SVEDVVAGAF
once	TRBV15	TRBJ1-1	ATSRWTAVNTEAF
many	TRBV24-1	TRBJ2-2	ATSRTLNTGELF
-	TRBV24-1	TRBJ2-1	ATSDPKIGRHGNEQF
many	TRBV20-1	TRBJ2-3	SARGTLPDTQY
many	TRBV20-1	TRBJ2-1	SANSNEQF
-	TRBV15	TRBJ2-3	ATGSLVSQY
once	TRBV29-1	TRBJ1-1	SYGTAGEAF
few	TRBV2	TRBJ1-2	ASSYGGQYYGYA
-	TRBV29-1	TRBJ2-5	SVVLSAQETQY
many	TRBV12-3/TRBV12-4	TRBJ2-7	ASSHRVRVLGQY
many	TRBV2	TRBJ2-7	ASSEAEGSSYEQY
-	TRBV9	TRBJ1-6	ASSPYQELGYNSPLH
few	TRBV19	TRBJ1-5	ASSSTRQGAGQPQH
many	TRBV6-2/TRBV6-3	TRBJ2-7	ASIAGRGGEQY
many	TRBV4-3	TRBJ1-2	ASSQRGLDYGYT
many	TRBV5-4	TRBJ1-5	ASSLGGDQPQH
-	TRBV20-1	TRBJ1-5	SARVADQPQH
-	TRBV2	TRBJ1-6	ASHALITQPMPLH
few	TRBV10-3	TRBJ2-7	AISEGTSEGYEQY
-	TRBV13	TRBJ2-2	ASSKGQGTTGELF
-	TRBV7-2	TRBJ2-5	ASSSAFTAQY
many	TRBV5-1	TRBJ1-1	ASSGGTGGSTEAF
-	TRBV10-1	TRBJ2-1	ASSESVTGAPGGNEQF
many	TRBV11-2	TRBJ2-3	ASSALVRTGLDTQY
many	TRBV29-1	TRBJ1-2	SVEGYETGQYGYT
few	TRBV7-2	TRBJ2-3	ASSLGRGGASTDTQY
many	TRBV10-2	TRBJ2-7	ASRGWDRGSYEQY
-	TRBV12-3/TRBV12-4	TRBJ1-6	ASRSLDRKASYLYNSPLH
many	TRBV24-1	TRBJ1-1	ATSENTGTEAF
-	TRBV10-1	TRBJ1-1	ASSESLTHDRNTEAF
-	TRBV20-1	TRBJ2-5	SAARQQETQY
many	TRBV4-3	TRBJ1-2	ASSQDWGAEYGYT
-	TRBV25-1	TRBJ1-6	ASSYQGTYNSPLH
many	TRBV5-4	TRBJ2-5	ASSGRTLLQGAYQETQY
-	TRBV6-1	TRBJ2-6	ASKRDGGSGANVLT
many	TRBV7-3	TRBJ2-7	ASSHLYEQY
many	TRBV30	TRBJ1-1	GIEADTEAF
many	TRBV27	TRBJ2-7	ASSLGVSGSYEQY
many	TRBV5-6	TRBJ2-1	ASREGQGRANEQF
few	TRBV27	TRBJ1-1	ASSSFMGPNTEAF
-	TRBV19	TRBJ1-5	ASKDRLDPNQPQH
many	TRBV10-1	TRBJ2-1	ASSGRTGGKDNEQF
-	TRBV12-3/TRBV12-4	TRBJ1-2	ASSLIGYGGYT